The T cell receptor (beta chain) described here comes from a study of blood T cells in healthy people across ages. Across the whole study: Per every two T cells, about one barcoded beta molecule was captured by template switching.

General observations from the study: The recorded TCR beta diversity per million T cells decreased in a roughly linear manner with age.

A second PCR of 7 to 11 cycles used a sample-barcoded 5' primer and a J-beta primer mix. From the 5' RACE reads, TCRdb called clonotypes with MiXCR, one entry per CDR3 protein. This sample carries just over 800,000 distinct CDR3 sequences, about 62% of them seen once, and the ten largest clones take around a quarter. As to this clonotype: The antigen is unknown.

Between the trimmed V and J ends, which lost 4 bases and 0 bases, there was a span of 19 bases. The CDR3 has 16 residues. Germline loops: CDR1 DFQATT, CDR2 SNEGSKA (reference sequence). The sequenced sample was blood. The chain combines TRBV20-1 with TRBJ2-7; D unresolved. The TCR comes from a man aged 25 to 40 in good health. The CDR3 sequence is CSAKAPPELASYEQYF. CDR3 DNA: TGCAGTGCTAAGGCCCCTCCGGAGCTGGCCTCCTACGAGCAGTACTTC.